This is a list of T cell receptor beta chains from one sample in a study of blood T cell repertoires in COVID-19. Libraries were prepared by immunoSEQ multiplex PCR; TCRdb keeps only in-frame clonotypes and omits some of them. This sample has under 250,000 clones, with 65% to 90% found just once. The sample was PBMCs or T cells enriched from blood (not recorded which). Receptors were obtained from a woman between 45 and 65 years old with acute COVID-19. Each CDR3 is given with its conserved first and last residue. D genes are given only for firm matches. Expanded clones are given a class, and other clones once, few, many or no size at all.

D	length	J	V	size	DNA	CDR3
.	15	TRBJ1-2	TRBV7-9	.	TGTGCCAGCAGCTTAGAGGGACACCGTTTGGATGGCTACACCTTC	CASSLEGHRLDGYTF
.	13	TRBJ1-2	TRBV19	.	TGTGCCAGTAGTGTCCCGCCTCGACACCCCTACACCTTC	CASSVPPRHPYTF
.	16	TRBJ1-2	TRBV5-1	.	TGCGCCAGCAGCTTGGCCGTCGGGGTGGGAGGCTATGGCTACACCTTC	CASSLAVGVGGYGYTF
.	15	TRBJ1-2	TRBV29-1	.	TGCAGCGTTGAAGCCCGGACAAAAGGGGCCTGGGGCTACACCTTC	CSVEARTKGAWGYTF
TRBD2	12	TRBJ2-5	TRBV7-2	.	TGTGCCAGCAGCTTGGATAGGCGGGGGCAGTACTTC	CASSLDRRGQYF
TRBD1	15	TRBJ1-6	TRBV19	.	TGTGCCAGTAGTAACCTTGACAGGGGAAATTCACCCCTCCACTTT	CASSNLDRGNSPLHF
TRBD2	16	TRBJ2-1	TRBV27	.	TGTGCCAGCAGTTACCAAGCGGGGGGGCACGGCGATGAGCAGTTCTTC	CASSYQAGGHGDEQFF
TRBD1	14	TRBJ1-1	TRBV4-3	.	TGCGCCAGCAGCCAAAGGACAGGGGGGACTGAAGCTTTCTTT	CASSQRTGGTEAFF
TRBD2	16	TRBJ2-7	TRBV7-8	.	TGTGCCAGCAGCTTACCGCGGGGGGCTTCCTCGGGGGAGCAGTACTTC	CASSLPRGASSGEQYF
.	12	TRBJ2-3	TRBV6-1	.	TGTGCCAGCAGTGAACGTACAGATACGCAGTATTTT	CASSERTDTQYF
.	12	TRBJ2-5	TRBV28	.	TGTGCCAGCAGACAGGGTAAAGAGACCCAGTACTTC	CASRQGKETQYF
TRBD2	17	TRBJ2-2	TRBV23-1	.	TGCGCCAGCCTCATTAGCGGGGGGGATCCCGACACCGGGGAGCTGTTTTTT	CASLISGGDPDTGELFF
TRBD2	14	TRBJ2-1	TRBV11-3	.	TGTGCCAGCAGCCCGGGACTAGCGCGGTGGGAGCAGTTCTTC	CASSPGLARWEQFF
.	13	TRBJ1-1	TRBV12-3/TRBV12-4	.	TGTGCCACCTTTGGAGGAGGCGACACTGAAGCTTTCTTT	CATFGGGDTEAFF
TRBD2	17	TRBJ2-5	TRBV7-8	.	TGTGCCAGCAGCAAGAGGACTAGCGGGGGATTGGGTGAGACCCAGTACTTC	CASSKRTSGGLGETQYF
.	16	TRBJ1-2	TRBV7-2	.	TGTGCCAGCAGCTCCGCCTTGGGAGGGGATAGAGGGGGCTACACCTTC	CASSSALGGDRGGYTF
TRBD1	15	TRBJ1-1	TRBV6-2/TRBV6-3	.	TGTGCCAGCAGTCCGTCACAGGGGGGGATAACTGAAGCTTTCTTT	CASSPSQGGITEAFF
TRBD1	16	TRBJ2-2	TRBV7-9	once	TGTGCCAGCAGCTTATTGACAGGGGTCGGCACCGGGGAGCTGTTTTTT	CASSLLTGVGTGELFF
.	14	TRBJ1-6	TRBV7-6	.	TGTGCCAGCAGCTCGAGCTCCTATAATTCACCCCTCCACTTT	CASSSSSYNSPLHF
.	16	TRBJ1-6	TRBV4-3	once	TGCGCCAGCAGCCAAGAAGTCACCAGGGGATCTTCACCCCTCCACTTT	CASSQEVTRGSSPLHF
.	13	TRBJ2-7	TRBV5-6	.	TGTGCCAGCAGCTTCTCAGGCGTCTACGAGCAGTACTTC	CASSFSGVYEQYF
.	17	TRBJ1-1	TRBV7-2	few	TGTGCCAGCTTCCATGGGGTGGGACACAAGAAAAACACTGAAGCTTTCTTT	CASFHGVGHKKNTEAFF
TRBD2	17	TRBJ2-3	TRBV27	.	TGTGCCAGCAGTTTATGGACTAGCGGGGGCCGCACAGATACGCAGTATTTT	CASSLWTSGGRTDTQYF
.	12	TRBJ2-3	TRBV11-2	.	TGTGCCAGCAGCCCAGCGACAGATACGCAGTATTTT	CASSPATDTQYF
.	15	TRBJ1-2	TRBV6-1	.	TGTGCCAGCAGTGAATACAGGGCCGGCGGGTATGGCTACACCTTC	CASSEYRAGGYGYTF
.	13	TRBJ2-2	TRBV25-1	.	TGTGCCAGCAGTGAAGGGGGCCCCGGGGAGCTGTTTTTT	CASSEGGPGELFF
TRBD1	16	TRBJ1-6	TRBV6-6	.	TGTGCCAGCAGTTACCCTGGACAGGGGGAGGGGGGGCCCCTCCACTTT	CASSYPGQGEGGPLHF
.	13	TRBJ1-1	TRBV2	.	TGTGCCAGCAGTGAACGGCAGGGCGCTGAAGCTTTCTTT	CASSERQGAEAFF
.	13	TRBJ1-2	TRBV12-5	.	TGTGCTAGTGGTTTGGTAGAGGGTAGGGGCTACACCTTC	CASGLVEGRGYTF
TRBD1	17	TRBJ1-1	TRBV2	.	TGTGCCAGCAGGCCATCGACCGGGACAGGGGTTGGCACTGAAGCTTTCTTT	CASRPSTGTGVGTEAFF
.	14	TRBJ2-1	TRBV30	.	TGTGCCTGGAGTTACCCCATAGCGATCGATGAGCAGTTCTTC	CAWSYPIAIDEQFF
TRBD1	12	TRBJ2-2	TRBV15	.	TGTGCCACCGGGACAGACACCGGGGAGCTGTTTTTT	CATGTDTGELFF
.	12	TRBJ1-2	TRBV30	.	TGTGCCTGGACCGCCAGGGTGGGGGGCTACACCTTC	CAWTARVGGYTF
TRBD2	13	TRBJ2-7	TRBV7-2	few	TGTGCCAGCAGCTTAGCCCGGGGGGGACCTCAGTACTTC	CASSLARGGPQYF
.	11	TRBJ1-1	TRBV6-5	.	TGTGCCAGCAGGGGCGAGACTGAAGCTTTCTTT	CASRGETEAFF
TRBD1	15	TRBJ1-4	TRBV2	.	TGTGCCAGCAGTGCGTCAGAGGGGGCTGGCGAAAAACTGTTTTTT	CASSASEGAGEKLFF
.	15	TRBJ1-1	TRBV12-5	.	TGTGCTAGTGGACCTCCCGACGGGGTGAGAACTGAAGCTTTCTTT	CASGPPDGVRTEAFF
TRBD1	13	TRBJ1-2	TRBV12-3/TRBV12-4	.	TGTGCCAGCAAGAGGGACAGTAACTATGGCTACACCTTC	CASKRDSNYGYTF